The 29 T cell receptor beta chains presented below share a single source sample, sequenced in a study of blood T cells in healthy people across ages. The use of a sample-barcoded 5' primer and a J-beta primer mix characterized a second PCR of about 7 to 12 cycles. TCRdb ran MiXCR on the 5' RACE reads and lists one entry per CDR3 protein. Here the sample spans about 680,000 distinct CDR3 sequences, 49% being singletons. Material for sequencing was blood. The receptors come from a woman between 55 and 75 years old in good health.

For the CDR3, the DNA is TGTGCCACCAGTGCGGGACAAAACTACGAGCAGTACTTC. Protein sequence: CATSAGQNYEQYF. The chain is built from TRBV24-1 and TRBJ2-7; D might be TRBD1 (6 bases). Deletions cut 5 bases from V and 3 bases from J, with 10 bases between. Germline CDR1 KGHDR, CDR2 SFDVKD. The CDR3 extends over 13 amino acids.

The rearrangement joins TRBV4-3 to TRBJ2-1, with D hard to call. Trimming left V 3 bases short and J 3 bases short, with 9 bases between. Germline assignment: CDR1 LGHNA and CDR2 YSLEER. The CDR3 sequence is 14 residues long. Here the CDR3 DNA reads TGCGCCAGCAGCCACGGATTAGTCTACAATGAGCAGTTCTTC. It yields the protein CASSHGLVYNEQFF.

In regard to this clonotype: The junction differs from germline at one of its ends, possibly a read error. V and J are TRBV20-1 and TRBJ2-6; the D gene could be TRBD1 or TRBD2 (5 bases each). From germline, CDR1 is DFQATT and CDR2 SNEGSKA (reference sequence). There are 19 residues in the CDR3. This CDR3 is CSARDFFRGLRSGAHVLTF. The CDR3 region has the DNA TGCAGTGCTAGAGATTTTTTCCGGGGCCTACGCTCTGGGGCCCACGTCCTGACTTTC.

There are a few counts of this clonotype. The chain's CDR3 is CASSTLGQANTEAFF. The CDR3 coding sequence is TGTGCCAGCAGCACCCTGGGACAGGCGAACACTGAAGCTTTCTTT. The V call is TRBV27, the J call TRBJ1-1, with 8 bases identical to TRBD1. The CDR3 loop spans 15 amino acids. The germline gives CDR1 MNHEY, CDR2 SMNVEV (reference sequence). The V segment lost 6 bases and the J segment 1 base; nucleotides outside the gene matches: 7.

V gene TRBV28 combines with J gene TRBJ1-5; D is unclear. V lost 3 bases and J lost 2, with 11 bases in between. The V gene's germline CDR1 is MDHEN and CDR2 SYDVKM. The length of the CDR3 is 15 residues. CDR3 coding DNA: TGTGCCAGCAGTTTTTCGAGTAGGGGCAATCAGCCCCAGCATTTT. Its protein is CASSFSSRGNQPQHF.

Worth noting for this clonotype: Compared with germline, one end of the junction differs, possibly owing to a read error. The chain is built from TRBV7-8 and TRBJ2-7; possibly TRBD2 for D (5 bases). CDR1 SGHVS and CDR2 FQNEAQ come from the germline V gene. The CDR3 is 14 residues long. The CDR3 DNA is TGTGCCTGCAGCTTATCCGGGGATTCCTACGAGCAGTACTTC. Translated, it gives CACSLSGDSYEQYF.

V gene TRBV7-9 combines with J gene TRBJ1-2, with TRBD1 as a possible D gene (6 bases). The ends were cut back, 7 bases at V and 8 bases at J, with 23 bases in the middle. The CDR3 spans 15 residues. CDR1 and CDR2 (germline): SEHNR, FQNEAQ (reference sequence). The CDR3 DNA reads TGTGCCAGCATGGACCTTAGGGCGGCAGGGGACGGCTACACCTTC. Amino acids: CASMDLRAAGDGYTF.

This clonotype was counted ten times or more. The V gene is TRBV20-1, the J gene TRBJ2-7; possibly TRBD2 for D (5 bases). Per germline, CDR1 DFQATT and CDR2 SNEGSKA (reference sequence). The CDR3 is 15 residues long. Trimming removed 5 bases from V and 0 bases from J, with 17 bases in between. CDR3 sequence reads: CSAHIASTLSYEQYF. The CDR3 nucleotides are TGCAGTGCTCACATCGCTAGCACCCTCTCCTACGAGCAGTACTTC.

The rearrangement uses TRBV6-2 or TRBV6-3 and TRBJ1-4, with D unclear. V shed 4 bases and J shed 8 bases, with 11 bases lying between them. This CDR3 is built from 13 residues. Looked up from germline, CDR1 is MNHEY and CDR2 is SVGEGT. The CDR3, as DNA: TGTGCCAGCAGTTGGGATGTGGAGGAAAAACTGTTTTTT. This encodes CASSWDVEEKLFF.

This chain joins TRBV15 and TRBJ1-4; 8 bases line up with TRBD1. Germline V CDR1 and CDR2: LNHNV, YYDKDF (reference sequence). Unmatched junction bases numbered 13, after V lost 0 bases and J lost 7 bases. The CDR3 loop spans 18 amino acids. The CDR3 nucleotides are TGTGCCACCAGCAGAGATGTAGGACAGGGAGTGAACAGTGAAAAACTGTTTTTT. Encoded protein: CATSRDVGQGVNSEKLFF.

The CDR3 loop is CASGDMGGALLVGYTF. DNA for the CDR3: TGTGCCAGCGGCGATATGGGGGGCGCGCTCCTAGTTGGCTACACCTTC. The chain links TRBV12-3 or TRBV12-4 to TRBJ1-2, with TRBD1 as a possible D gene (6 bases). The CDR3 runs 16 residues. The germline V and J ends were trimmed by 8 bases and 7 bases, with 26 bases remaining between them.

In nucleotides, the CDR3 is TGCGCCAGCAGCGCAACACTGACTAGCGAGCAGTACTTC. This translates into CASSATLTSEQYF. The V call is TRBV5-1, the J call TRBJ2-5; D possibly corresponds to TRBD2 (6 bases). The J call may be mistaken, given a closer DNA end match to TRBJ2-7. Germline V gene data show CDR1 as SGHRS and CDR2 as YFSETQ. CDR3 size: 13 residues.

This sequence joins TRBV6-6 and TRBJ2-5; 10 positions match TRBD1. The ends lost 6 bases at V and 13 bases at J; junction bases unmatched: 5. CDR1 and CDR2 from the germline V gene are MNHNY and SVGAGI (reference sequence). CDR3 length: 11 amino acids. CDR3 bases: TGTGCCAGCAGGAACCGGGACAGGGGGTACTTC. Protein sequence: CASRNRDRGYF.

The genes are TRBV20-1 and TRBJ1-6; the D gene is possibly TRBD1 (5 bases). This CDR3 spans 15 amino acids. The germline V gene has CDR1 DFQATT and CDR2 SNEGSKA (reference sequence). Trimming shortened V by 2 bases and J by 7 bases, and 15 bases separated the two germline ends. The CDR3 DNA sequence: TGCAGTGCTAGAATCAGGGCGAATTTCAATTCACCCCTCCACTTT. Translated: CSARIRANFNSPLHF.

V and J are TRBV20-1 and TRBJ1-4; the match to TRBD1 covers 7 bases. This CDR3 region has 14 residues. V dropped 6 bases and J dropped 8; count of bases not matched to a gene: 12. CDR1 and CDR2 from the germline V gene are DFQATT and SNEGSKA (reference sequence). The CDR3 spells CSARGTNQGEKLFF. The CDR3 nucleotides are TGCAGTGCCAGGGGGACAAACCAAGGGGAAAAACTGTTTTTT.

The chain recombines TRBV2 with TRBJ2-1; D not resolved. CDR3 length: 11 residues. Trimming left V 7 bases short and J 7 bases short, with 8 bases between. The germline gives CDR1 SNHLY, CDR2 FYNNEI. The CDR3 sequence is CASMVRNEQFF. CDR3 coding DNA: TGTGCCAGCATGGTGAGGAATGAGCAGTTCTTC.

This clonotype was seen a few times. The chain carries TRBV2 and TRBJ2-4, with D perhaps TRBD1 or TRBD2 (5 bases each). CDR1 SNHLY and CDR2 FYNNEI come from the germline V gene. The CDR3 loop spans 13 amino acids. Deletions cut 6 bases from V and 15 bases from J, with 21 bases between. The CDR3: CASSTGPPTKGYF. The CDR3 region has the DNA TGTGCCAGCAGCACGGGACCCCCTACGAAGGGGTACTTC. The full variable domain, rest sourced from reference TRBV2 and TRBJ2-4, is EPEVTQTPSHQVTQMGQEVILRCVPISNHLYFYWYRQILGQKVEFLVSFYNNEISEKSEIFDDQFSVERPDGSNFTLKIRSTKLEDSAMYFCASSTGPPTKGYFGAGTRLSVL.

This clonotype was seen only once. V and J are TRBV15 and TRBJ2-1; 8 positions agree with TRBD2. Losses at the gene ends were 0 bases for V and 6 bases for J; bases not matched to a gene: 1. The CDR3 has 14 residues. Looked up from germline, CDR1 is LNHNV and CDR2 is YYDKDF (reference sequence). CDR3 nucleotides: TGTGCCACCAGCAGAGACGGACTAGCCAATGAGCAGTTCTTC. Encoded protein: CATSRDGLANEQFF. Drawing the rest from reference TRBV15 and TRBJ2-1, the complete variable domain is DAMVIQNPRYQVTQFGKPVTLSCSQTLNHNVMYWYQQKSSQAPKLLFHYYDKDFNNEADTPDNFQSRRPNTSFCFLDIRSPGLGDTAMYLCATSRDGLANEQFFGPGTRLTVL.

This clonotype has just a few counts. The V call is TRBV2, the J call TRBJ1-2; D is ambiguous. Germline V CDR1 and CDR2: SNHLY, FYNNEI. The CDR3 has 13 residues. Deletions cut 4 bases from V and 1 base from J, with 7 bases between. The CDR3 DNA sequence: TGTGCCAGCAGTGGCCGAGTTAACTATGGCTACACCTTC. Amino acid sequence: CASSGRVNYGYTF.

V is TRBV7-9 and J is TRBJ2-7, with D possibly being TRBD1 (6 bases). This CDR3 is built from 14 residues. Germline V gives CDR1 SEHNR, CDR2 FQNEAQ (reference sequence). Trimming removed 4 bases at V and 2 bases at J, with 12 bases between. CDR3 coding DNA: TGTGCCAGCAGCTCCCCAGGGGCCACCTACGAGCAGTACTTC. It specifies CASSSPGATYEQYF.

The rearrangement uses TRBV2 and TRBJ2-5; the match to TRBD2 covers 9 bases. CDR3 length: 16 residues. Germline CDR1 SNHLY, CDR2 FYNNEI. Unmatched junction bases numbered 10, after V lost 6 bases and J lost 2 bases. Here the CDR3 DNA reads TGTGCCAGCAGCTGGGAGACTAGCGGACAACAAGAGACCCAGTACTTC. Translating gives CASSWETSGQQETQYF.

J is TRBJ2-5 and V is TRBV4-3, with D maybe TRBD1 (6 bases). V was clipped by 1 base and J by 7 bases, with 16 bases between them. Germline V gene data show CDR1 as LGHNA and CDR2 as YSLEER. This CDR3 is built from 15 residues. The CDR3 loop reads CASSQGAGVKGTQYF. In nucleotides, the CDR3 is TGCGCCAGCAGCCAAGGGGCAGGGGTTAAGGGGACCCAGTACTTC.

This clonotype was detected only a few times. The chain carries TRBV6-6 and TRBJ2-5; possibly TRBD1 for D (6 bases). Germline V CDR1 and CDR2: MNHNY, SVGAGI (reference sequence). The CDR3 is made up of 12 amino acids. CDR3 nucleotides: TGTGCTGCGACAGGAATCCAAGAGACCCAGTACTTC. It yields the protein CAATGIQETQYF.

A few counts support this clonotype. This chain joins TRBV7-2 and TRBJ2-2, with a weak D call TRBD2 (5 bases). The CDR3 contains 16 residues. The germline V and J ends were trimmed by 1 base and 2 bases, with 11 bases remaining between them. Germline V gene lookup returns CDR1 SGHTA and CDR2 FQGNSA. The CDR3 loop reads CASSLGWTENTGELFF. CDR3 in DNA: TGTGCCAGCAGCTTAGGGTGGACTGAAAACACCGGGGAGCTGTTTTTT.

V gene TRBV7-3 combines with J gene TRBJ2-7; 9 positions match TRBD1. This CDR3 contains 15 residues. J was trimmed by 5 bases and V by 5 bases; bases with no gene match: 10. Germline V gives CDR1 SGHTA, CDR2 FQGTGA. This CDR3 reads CASSLAGTGINEQYF. CDR3 DNA sequence: TGTGCCAGCAGCCTCGCCGGGACAGGGATAAACGAGCAGTACTTC.

This clonotype appeared a few times. This chain links TRBV29-1 with TRBJ2-4, with 8 nucleotides matching TRBD1. The J call is doubtful: the DNA matches TRBJ2-7 better. Looked up from germline, CDR1 is SQVTM and CDR2 is ANQGSEA. The CDR3 has 13 residues. The CDR3 loop is CSARRVGQGEQYF. Here the CDR3 DNA reads TGCAGCGCCAGGAGGGTCGGACAGGGCGAGCAGTACTTC.

CDR3 DNA: TGCAGTGCCACAGGACTAGCGGGACGTTACGAGCAGTACTTC. It encodes CSATGLAGRYEQYF. This sequence joins TRBV20-1 and TRBJ2-7; 12 bases are a match to TRBD2. The CDR3 length is 14 residues. The germline gives CDR1 DFQATT, CDR2 SNEGSKA (reference sequence). Trimming removed 6 bases from V and 4 bases from J; junction bases left unmatched: 7.

The rearrangement joins TRBV7-8 to TRBJ2-3, with TRBD1 as a possible D gene (6 bases). This CDR3 spans 17 amino acids. Per germline, CDR1 SGHVS and CDR2 FQNEAQ. V was pared by 3 bases and J by 1 base, with 17 bases between. The CDR3, as DNA: TGTGCCAGCAGCTTGATCTTCAGGGGAACACGCACAGATACGCAGTATTTT. Amino acid sequence: CASSLIFRGTRTDTQYF.

This clonotype showed up just a few times. The V call is TRBV4-1, the J call TRBJ2-7; D may be TRBD1 (6 bases). Germline V gene sequence: CDR1 MGHRA, CDR2 YSYEKL. The CDR3 consists of 16 residues. Trimming took off 3 bases at V and 0 bases at J, with 15 bases between the two ends. The CDR3 region is CASSQGHPSSSYEQYF. CDR3 coding DNA: TGCGCCAGCAGCCAGGGACATCCATCCAGCTCCTACGAGCAGTACTTC.